This TCR beta chain was sequenced during a study of blood T cell repertoires in COVID-19. Methods used by the authors: Nucleated cell counts were estimated from reference gene primer amplification. Using immunoSEQ multiplex PCR, the repertoire was profiled, and TCRdb retains in-frame clones only, with some absent. V, J and clone size reflect that table, while D and trimming were determined from the DNA. The sample has roughly 49,000 clones; roughly 90% are singletons. The CDR3 is 14 amino acids. Germline-derived CDR1 and CDR2 are KGHSH and LQKENI. V trimming: 4 bases; J trimming: 0 bases; junction bases outside the gene matches: 1. The table lists this clone with a count of one.

The receptor was derived from a woman older than 75 with acute or convalescent COVID-19. Sequencing was done on a sample of peripheral blood. This chain links TRBV18 with TRBJ1-1; TRBD1 agrees at 8 bases. CDR3 in DNA: TGTGCCAGCTCACTGGACAGGGTGAACACTGAAGCTTTCTTT. Translation: CASSLDRVNTEAFF.